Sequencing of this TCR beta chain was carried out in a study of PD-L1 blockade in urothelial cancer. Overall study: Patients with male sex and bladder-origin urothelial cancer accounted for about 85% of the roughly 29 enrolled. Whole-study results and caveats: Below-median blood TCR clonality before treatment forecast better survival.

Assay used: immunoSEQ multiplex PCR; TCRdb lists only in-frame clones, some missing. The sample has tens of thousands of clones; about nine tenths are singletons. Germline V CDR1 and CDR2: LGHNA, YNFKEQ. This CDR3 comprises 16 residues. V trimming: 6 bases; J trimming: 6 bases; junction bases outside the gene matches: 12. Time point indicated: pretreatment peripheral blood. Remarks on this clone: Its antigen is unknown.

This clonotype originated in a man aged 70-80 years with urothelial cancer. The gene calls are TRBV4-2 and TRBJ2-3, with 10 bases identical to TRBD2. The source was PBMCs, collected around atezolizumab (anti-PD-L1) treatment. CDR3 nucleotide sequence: TGTGCCAGCAGTCCGGAAGCGGGAGGGCCCTACGATACGCAGTATTTT. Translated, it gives CASSPEAGGPYDTQYF.